This TCR beta chain emerged from a study of patients and donors after allogeneic stem cell transplantation. Trimming cost V 4 bases and J 2 bases; bases outside gene matches: 18. The CDR3 extends over 19 amino acids. Germline CDR1 reads SGDLS; CDR2 reads YYNGEE. Via MiXCR, TCRdb re-called the RT-PCR reads, giving one row per CDR3 protein. The table shows about 160,000 distinct CDR3 sequences, with 30% occurring only once. This sequence joins TRBV9 and TRBJ1-1, with 9 bases matching TRBD1. This clonotype originated in a human donor who was either an allogeneic HSCT recipient or a stem cell or donor lymphocyte infusion donor (not recorded which). It is not recorded whose cells these are; they may come from a transplant donor. What was sequenced was blood, either unsorted or a sorted T cell fraction (not recorded which). The CDR3 DNA reads as TGTGCCAGCAGCCCCCTAAGGCTCCGGGACAGGGTGACCAACACTGAAGCTTTCTTT. It is translated as CASSPLRLRDRVTNTEAFF.